The 28 T cell receptor beta chains below were found in one sample sequenced in a study of blood T cell repertoires in COVID-19 (dated by TCRdb to 2020 to 2021). The receptor library was made with the immunoSEQ multiplex PCR assay. Sourced from immuneACCESS, this table was stored by TCRdb with only in-frame sequences that have V and J called. A share of the clones is absent; for the studies checked, an unresolved V gene accounts for under half, and the remainder has no known explanation. For this sample the table gives under 100,000 clones, of which about 80% were detected only once. 9.5% to 15% of the sample is taken by the ten largest. The sequenced sample was peripheral blood. The receptor set was obtained from a woman between 40 and 55 years old with active or convalescent COVID-19.

The rearrangement uses TRBV28 and TRBJ2-7, with TRBD1 identical over 10 bases. From germline, CDR1 is MDHEN and CDR2 SYDVKM. V lost 4 bases to trimming and J lost 6 bases; unmatched junction nucleotides: 6. This CDR3 has 14 amino acids. CDR3 sequence: CASSWAGQGLEQYF. CDR3 sequence (DNA): TGTGCCAGCAGTTGGGCGGGACAGGGGCTCGAGCAGTACTTC. The full variable domain, rest sourced from reference TRBV28 and TRBJ2-7, is DVKVTQSSRYLVKRTGEKVFLECVQDMDHENMFWYRQDPGLGLRLIYFSYDVKMKEKGDIPEGYSVSREKKERFSLILESASTNQTSMYLCASSWAGQGLEQYFGPGTRLTVT.

J is TRBJ2-7 and V is TRBV10-3; perhaps TRBD2 as D (6 bases). Trimming pared 4 bases from V and 3 bases from J, leaving 13 bases between. Germline V CDR1 and CDR2: ENHRY, SYGVKD. This CDR3 is 14 amino acids long. CDR3 amino acids: CAISASPGDYEQYF. CDR3 nucleotides: TGTGCCATCAGTGCCTCCCCGGGGGACTACGAGCAGTACTTC.

The V and J genes are TRBV27 and TRBJ1-2; D gene unclear. CDR1 MNHEY and CDR2 SMNVEV come from the germline V gene (reference sequence). Trimming stripped 2 bases from V and 0 bases from J, with 4 bases between. This CDR3 is 13 amino acids long. For the CDR3, the DNA is TGTGCCAGCAGTTTAACGGCTAACTATGGCTACACCTTC. Its translation is CASSLTANYGYTF.

The chain combines TRBV5-6 with TRBJ1-5; D is uncertain. CDR1 and CDR2 from the germline V gene are SGHDT and YYEEEE. The CDR3 consists of 16 residues. Trimming removed 2 bases at V and 0 bases at J, with 12 bases between. CDR3 residues: CASSFFSVGSNQPQHF. CDR3 nucleotides: TGTGCCAGCAGCTTTTTCTCAGTTGGTAGCAATCAGCCCCAGCATTTT.

The chain carries TRBV19 and TRBJ2-2, with 10 bases identical to TRBD2. V dropped 5 bases and J dropped 9; count of bases not matched to a gene: 12. This CDR3 spans 16 amino acids. Germline V CDR1 and CDR2: LNHDA, SQIVND (reference sequence). CDR3 loop: CASSPPGLAVSRELFF. In nucleotides, the CDR3 is TGTGCCAGTAGTCCTCCAGGACTAGCGGTTTCCAGGGAGCTGTTTTTT.

In regard to this clone: At the DNA level, this CDR3 is encoded by other sequences in the same sample as well. V is TRBV28 and J is TRBJ1-5, with TRBD1 identical over 7 bases. CDR1 MDHEN and CDR2 SYDVKM come from the germline V gene. The CDR3 contains 14 residues. J lost 2 bases, V lost 5 bases, and 3 bases had no gene match. CDR3 residues: CASSGTGGNQPQHF. The DNA of the CDR3 is TGTGCCAGCAGTGGTACAGGGGGCAATCAGCCCCAGCATTTT.

In this sample, this clone turned up a few times. This chain joins TRBV6-5 and TRBJ1-5; the match to TRBD1 covers 7 bases. J was trimmed by 0 bases and V by 7 bases; bases with no gene match: 6. Germline values: CDR1 MNHEY, CDR2 SVGAGI. This CDR3 region has 15 residues. The CDR3 sequence: CASTTGVYSNQPQHF. CDR3 DNA sequence: TGTGCCAGCACCACAGGGGTATATAGCAATCAGCCCCAGCATTTT.

In this sample, this clone turned up a few times. The CDR3, as DNA: TGTGCCAGCAGCTTAACAGGGTATTCACCCCTCCACTTT. Translating gives CASSLTGYSPLHF. The chain joins TRBV7-2 to TRBJ1-6, with a weak D call TRBD1 (6 bases). CDR1 and CDR2 from the germline V gene are SGHTA and FQGNSA. The CDR3 spans 13 residues. Trimming stripped 2 bases from V and 8 bases from J, with 7 bases between.

The chain links TRBV9 to TRBJ2-7; 9 nucleotides align to TRBD1. Germline loops: CDR1 SGDLS, CDR2 YYNGEE. V was pared by 0 bases and J by 7 bases, with 2 bases of the junction left unmatched. This CDR3 has 13 residues. The CDR3 DNA reads TGTGCCAGCAGCGTAGTAGGACAGGGGGAGCAGTACTTC. This gives the protein CASSVVGQGEQYF. Supplemented by reference TRBV9 and TRBJ2-7, the full variable domain reads DSGVTQTPKHLITATGQRVTLRCSPRSGDLSVYWYQQSLDQGLQFLIQYYNGEERAKGNILERFSAQQFPDLHSELNLSSLELGDSALYFCASSVVGQGEQYFGPGTRLTVT.

The table lists this clone with a count of one. V usage is TRBV20-1 and J usage is TRBJ2-7; D is uncertain. The CDR3 contains 11 residues. The V gene lost 0 bases and the J gene lost 3 bases, with 3 bases spanning the gap. CDR1 is DFQATT, CDR2 SNEGSKA, per germline (reference sequence). As DNA, the CDR3 is TGCAGTGCTAGAGACAACTACGAGCAGTACTTC. The encoded protein is CSARDNYEQYF.

The genes are TRBV29-1 and TRBJ2-7; D call uncertain. Germline CDR1 SQVTM, CDR2 ANQGSEA. The CDR3 runs 11 residues. The ends were cut back, 1 base at V and 3 bases at J, with 4 bases in the middle. In nucleotides, the CDR3 is TGCAGCGTTGAAGGTTACTACGAGCAGTACTTC. Protein: CSVEGYYEQYF.

The J gene is TRBJ1-2, the V gene TRBV12-3 or TRBV12-4; TRBD1 matches 8 bases. Trimming took 6 bases from V and 7 from J; bases not matched to a gene: 7. CDR3 length: 13 amino acids. The CDR3 DNA sequence: TGTGCCAGCAGGGACAGGGCTGGTTTTGGCTACACCTTC. As protein: CASRDRAGFGYTF.

This chain uses TRBV6-6 with TRBJ2-7, with 8 bases lining up with TRBD1. J was trimmed by 0 bases and V by 5 bases; bases with no gene match: 15. Germline CDR1 and CDR2: MNHNY and SVGAGI (reference sequence). This CDR3 spans 18 amino acids. The CDR3 DNA sequence: TGTGCCAGCAGTCCCCGGGACAGGAAGTTTCCCTCCTCCTACGAGCAGTACTTC. This sequence encodes CASSPRDRKFPSSYEQYF.

The chain combines TRBV12-3 or TRBV12-4 with TRBJ1-1, with D perhaps matching TRBD1 (6 bases). Deletions cut 7 bases from V and 4 bases from J, with 10 bases between. CDR3 size: 12 residues. The chain's CDR3 is CASNDRPTEAFF. The CDR3 coding sequence is TGTGCCAGCAACGACAGGCCCACTGAAGCTTTCTTT.

The rearrangement links TRBV6-6 to TRBJ2-1; D might be TRBD2 (5 bases). Germline lookup yields CDR1 MNHNY and CDR2 SVGAGI (reference sequence). CDR3 length equals 12 residues. V was cut by 1 base and J by 8 bases, with 6 bases left in between. CDR3 in amino acids: CASSYYGDEQFF. Written as DNA, the CDR3 is TGTGCCAGCAGTTACTACGGGGATGAGCAGTTCTTC.

This clone has just one count. The chain uses TRBV7-8 and TRBJ1-2, with TRBD1 identical over 8 bases. CDR1 and CDR2 (germline): SGHVS, FQNEAQ. Unmatched junction bases numbered 13, after V lost 5 bases and J lost 5 bases. CDR3 length: 16 amino acids. CDR3 in DNA: TGTGCCAGCAGCCAAGGTGATTCAGGGGGCGAGTATGGCTACACCTTC. Residues: CASSQGDSGGEYGYTF.

This clone was picked up a small number of times. J is TRBJ2-6 and V is TRBV24-1, with D uncertain. CDR1 is KGHDR, CDR2 SFDVKD, per germline. The CDR3 covers 13 residues. Deletions cut 6 bases from V and 1 base from J, with 3 bases between. CDR3 loop: CATSLSGANVLTF. The CDR3, as DNA: TGTGCCACCAGTCTTTCTGGGGCCAACGTCCTGACTTTC.

The rearrangement uses TRBV10-1 and TRBJ2-3, with D possibly matching TRBD2 (6 bases). Germline CDR1 is WNHNN and CDR2 is SYGVQD (reference sequence). The ends were cut back, 5 bases at V and 1 base at J, with 10 bases in the middle. The CDR3 runs to 14 residues. The chain's CDR3 is CASSPASGTDTQYF. The CDR3 nucleotides read TGCGCCAGCAGTCCGGCTAGCGGCACAGATACGCAGTATTTT.

The chain joins TRBV27 to TRBJ1-6; D unclear. Deletions cut 2 bases from V and 6 bases from J, with 8 bases between. The CDR3 length is 14 residues. The V gene's germline CDR1 is MNHEY and CDR2 SMNVEV (reference sequence). CDR3: CASSLVLPNSPLHF. Here the CDR3 DNA reads TGTGCCAGCAGTTTAGTACTACCTAATTCACCCCTCCACTTT.

As regards this clone: This specimen includes other DNA sequences encoding the same CDR3. The chain links TRBV6-5 to TRBJ2-7, with 12 positions matching TRBD2. The CDR3 is 14 amino acids. CDR1 and CDR2 (germline): MNHEY, SVGAGI. The V segment lost 6 bases and the J segment 2 bases; nucleotides outside the gene matches: 2. This CDR3 is CASSRTSGTYEQYF. As DNA, the CDR3 is TGTGCCAGCAGCAGGACTAGCGGGACCTACGAGCAGTACTTC.

The chain combines TRBV11-2 with TRBJ2-7; 7 bases match TRBD2. This CDR3 is built from 16 residues. Per the germline V gene, CDR1 is SGHAT and CDR2 is FQNNGV. V lost 6 bases, J lost 3 bases, and 14 bases stayed unmatched. The CDR3 DNA is TGTGCCAGCAGTTATACCAGCGGGGCGAGGGGCTACGAGCAGTACTTC. Protein: CASSYTSGARGYEQYF.

This clone was recorded only once. CDR3 sequence (DNA): TGTGCCAGCAGCCCCGGACTAGCGGGAGGGCCATGGTTCTTC. This sequence encodes CASSPGLAGGPWFF. The chain has TRBV7-3 and TRBJ2-1, with 15 bases identical to TRBD2. Germline-derived CDR1 and CDR2 are SGHTA and FQGTGA. After removal of 5 bases from V and 15 bases from J, the junction contained 8 bases not matched to a gene. The CDR3 length is 14 residues.

The chain combines TRBV4-3 with TRBJ1-6; D unclear. The CDR3 is 14 residues long. Trimming cost V 2 bases and J 4 bases, with 6 bases left between them. The germline gives CDR1 LGHNA, CDR2 YSLEER. The CDR3 coding sequence is TGCGCCAGCAGCCAAAATCGTTATAATTCACCCCTCCACTTT. It encodes CASSQNRYNSPLHF.

This clone has just one count. V gene TRBV18 combines with J gene TRBJ2-2; D may be TRBD2 (6 bases). Germline CDR1 reads KGHSH; CDR2 reads LQKENI. The CDR3 totals 16 residues. V shed 0 bases and J shed 2 bases, with 10 bases lying between them. In DNA form, the CDR3 reads TGTGCCAGCTCACCACCTGCGGGGAGAAACACCGGGGAGCTGTTTTTT. This translates into CASSPPAGRNTGELFF.

The chain is built from TRBV5-1 and TRBJ1-4, with D tentatively TRBD1 (5 bases). The CDR3 covers 15 residues. The V gene lost 6 bases and the J gene lost 6 bases, with 18 bases spanning the gap. CDR1 and CDR2 (germline): SGHRS, YFSETQ. This CDR3 is CASNSRGASDEKLFF. The CDR3 bases are TGCGCCAGCAACTCAAGGGGCGCGTCTGATGAAAAACTGTTTTTT.

This rearrangement joins TRBV6-5 to TRBJ2-1; TRBD2 matches 13 bases. The CDR3 runs to 16 residues. Germline-derived CDR1 and CDR2 are MNHEY and SVGAGI. Trimming took 4 bases from V and 5 from J; bases not matched to a gene: 5. The CDR3 loop is CASSFLGLAGDNEQFF. The CDR3 nucleotides read TGTGCCAGCAGTTTCCTAGGACTAGCGGGAGACAATGAGCAGTTCTTC.

The chain joins TRBV23-1 to TRBJ2-7; 15 bases match TRBD2. TRBV23-1 is known as an ORF, though its function is uncertain. V was pared by 2 bases and J by 4 bases, with 0 bases of the junction left unmatched. This CDR3 contains 15 residues. The CDR3 spells CASSQGLAGGYEQYF. CDR3 bases: TGCGCCAGCAGTCAAGGACTAGCGGGAGGGTACGAGCAGTACTTC.

The rearrangement uses TRBV11-3 and TRBJ1-6; 10 nucleotides match TRBD1. Germline values: CDR1 SGHNT, CDR2 YENEEA. The CDR3 covers 16 residues. V dropped 1 base and J dropped 7; count of bases not matched to a gene: 4. CDR3 loop: CASSLGWGQGNSPLHF. The CDR3 DNA is TGTGCCAGCAGCTTAGGGTGGGGACAGGGGAATTCACCCCTCCACTTT.